This T cell receptor (beta chain) was captured by sequencing in a study of shared clonotypes between healthy human individuals. Measured with immunoSEQ multiplex PCR; TCRdb has only the in-frame clones, and not every one. The sample shows millions of clones, approximately 93% of them seen only once. Germline CDR1 MDHEN, CDR2 SYDVKM. CDR3 length: 14 amino acids. Trimming cost V 5 bases and J 3 bases; bases outside gene matches: 5. Specimen: naive CD4+ T cells from PBMCs. The subset is: CD45RA+ positively selected. The sequence derives from a man between 18 and 35 years old in good health. Some clones in this sample may be carry-over from other donors' samples. The chain employs TRBV28 and TRBJ1-1, with TRBD1 identical over 8 bases. CDR3 loop: CASSPPDRDTEAFF. As DNA, the CDR3 is TGTGCCAGCAGTCCCCCGGACAGGGACACTGAAGCTTTCTTT.